This T cell receptor (beta chain) emerged from a study of cytomegalovirus exposure and HLA in healthy donors. Among the donors, all were healthy bone marrow donors. Broader study findings: CMV serostatus alone was available as immune exposure information. Usually a TCR sequence was rare, but some public TCRs were found in many donors.

13 Jbeta primers and 60 Vbeta primers were used for the PCR. Profiled with immunoSEQ multiplex PCR; TCRdb holds only in-frame clones, not every one. Counted here are approximately 100,000 clones, roughly 80% occurring once; the ten biggest clones make up 12% to 15%. CDR1 and CDR2 (germline): SSHAT, FNYEAQ (reference sequence). The CDR3 is 13 residues long. On this clone itself: As yet, its antigen is unknown. The junction does not match germline at one end; this may be a read error.

The chain has TRBV7-7 and TRBJ1-6, with unresolved D. Specimen: PBMCs. The clonotype comes from a male donor in good health and CMV-seropositive. The chain's CDR3 is CASSLAGNSPLHF. CDR3 coding DNA: TGTGCTAGCAGCTTAGCCGGGAATTCACCCCTCCACTTT.